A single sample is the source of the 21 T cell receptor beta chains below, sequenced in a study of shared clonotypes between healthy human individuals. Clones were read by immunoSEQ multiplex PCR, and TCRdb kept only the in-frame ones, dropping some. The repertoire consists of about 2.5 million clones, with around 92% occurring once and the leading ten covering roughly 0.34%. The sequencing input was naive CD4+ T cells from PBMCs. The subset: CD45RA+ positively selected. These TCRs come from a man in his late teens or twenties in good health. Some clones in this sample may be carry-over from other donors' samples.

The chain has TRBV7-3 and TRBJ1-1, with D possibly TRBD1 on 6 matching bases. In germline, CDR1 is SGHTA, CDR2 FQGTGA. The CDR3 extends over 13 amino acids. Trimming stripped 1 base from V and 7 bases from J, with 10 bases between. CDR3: CASSLMRGNEAFF. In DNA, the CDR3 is TGTGCCAGCAGCTTAATGAGGGGGAATGAAGCTTTCTTT. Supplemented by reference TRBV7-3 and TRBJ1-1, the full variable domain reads GAGVSQTPSNKVTEKGKYVELRCDPISGHTALYWYRQSLGQGPEFLIYFQGTGAADDSGLPNDRFFAVRPEGSVSTLKIQRTERGDSAVYLCASSLMRGNEAFFGQGTRLTVV.

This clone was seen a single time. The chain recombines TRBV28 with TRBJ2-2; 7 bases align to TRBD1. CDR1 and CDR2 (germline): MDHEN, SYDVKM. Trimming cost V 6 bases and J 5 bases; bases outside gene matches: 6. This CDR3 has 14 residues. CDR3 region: CASRQTGETGELFF. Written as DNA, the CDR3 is TGTGCCAGCAGGCAAACAGGGGAAACCGGGGAGCTGTTTTTT.

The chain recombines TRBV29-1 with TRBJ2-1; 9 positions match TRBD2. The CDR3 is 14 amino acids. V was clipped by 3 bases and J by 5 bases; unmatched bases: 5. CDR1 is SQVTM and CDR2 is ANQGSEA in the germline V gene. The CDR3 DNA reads TGCAGCGTTGATCCGATAGCGGGAGACAATGAGCAGTTCTTC. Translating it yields CSVDPIAGDNEQFF.

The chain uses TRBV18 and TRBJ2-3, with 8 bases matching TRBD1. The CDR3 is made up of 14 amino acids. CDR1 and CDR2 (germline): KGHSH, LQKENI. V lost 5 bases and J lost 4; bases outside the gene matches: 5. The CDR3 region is CASSNGQGADTQYF. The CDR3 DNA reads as TGTGCCAGCTCAAACGGACAGGGAGCAGATACGCAGTATTTT.

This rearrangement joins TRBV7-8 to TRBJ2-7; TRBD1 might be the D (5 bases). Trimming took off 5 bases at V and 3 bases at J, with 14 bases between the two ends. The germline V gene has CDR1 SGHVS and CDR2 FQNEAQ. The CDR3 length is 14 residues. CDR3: CASSPRAGRYEQYF. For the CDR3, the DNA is TGTGCCAGCAGCCCCAGGGCAGGCCGCTACGAGCAGTACTTC.

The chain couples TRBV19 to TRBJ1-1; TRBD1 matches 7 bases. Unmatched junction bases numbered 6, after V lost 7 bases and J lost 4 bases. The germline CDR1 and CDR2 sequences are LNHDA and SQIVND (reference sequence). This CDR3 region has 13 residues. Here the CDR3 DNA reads TGTGCCAGTACGGACAGGCGGGGCACTGAAGCTTTCTTT. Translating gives CASTDRRGTEAFF. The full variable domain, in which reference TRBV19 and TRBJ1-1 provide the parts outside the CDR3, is DGGITQSPKYLFRKEGQNVTLSCEQNLNHDAMYWYRQDPGQGLRLIYYSQIVNDFQKGDIAEGYSVSREKKESFPLTVTSAQKNPTAFYLCASTDRRGTEAFFGQGTRLTVV.

DNA for the CDR3: TGTGCCAGCAGCGCCAGAGCTAACTATGGCTACACCTTC. It specifies CASSARANYGYTF. V and J are TRBV9 and TRBJ1-2, with unresolved D. There are 13 residues in the CDR3. V was shortened by 3 bases and J by 0 bases, with 6 bases between the two germline ends. Germline lookup yields CDR1 SGDLS and CDR2 YYNGEE. The full variable domain, with the rest looked up from reference TRBV9 and TRBJ1-2, is DSGVTQTPKHLITATGQRVTLRCSPRSGDLSVYWYQQSLDQGLQFLIQYYNGEERAKGNILERFSAQQFPDLHSELNLSSLELGDSALYFCASSARANYGYTFGSGTRLTVV.

The CDR3, as DNA: TGTGCCAGCAGTCTCGGCACCGGGACGGAAGAGACCCAGTACTTC. Amino acids: CASSLGTGTEETQYF. The chain combines TRBV7-7 with TRBJ2-5; possibly TRBD1 or TRBD2 for D (5 bases each). Trimming removed 6 bases from V and 3 bases from J, with 17 bases in between. Germline V gene sequence: CDR1 SSHAT, CDR2 FNYEAQ (reference sequence). There are 15 residues in the CDR3.

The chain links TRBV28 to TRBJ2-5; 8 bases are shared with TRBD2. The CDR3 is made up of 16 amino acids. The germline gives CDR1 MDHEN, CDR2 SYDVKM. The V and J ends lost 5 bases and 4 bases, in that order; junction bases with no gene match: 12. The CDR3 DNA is TGTGCCAGCAGTAAACGGGGGGCGGGAGGTATAGAGACCCAGTACTTC. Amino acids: CASSKRGAGGIETQYF.

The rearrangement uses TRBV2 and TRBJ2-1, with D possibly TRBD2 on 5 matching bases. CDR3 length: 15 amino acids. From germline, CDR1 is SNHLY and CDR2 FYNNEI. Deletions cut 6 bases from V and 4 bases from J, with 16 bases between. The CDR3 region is CASSPTRTRYNEQFF. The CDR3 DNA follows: TGTGCCAGCAGCCCAACTAGAACCCGATACAATGAGCAGTTCTTC. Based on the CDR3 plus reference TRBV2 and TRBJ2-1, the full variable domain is EPEVTQTPSHQVTQMGQEVILRCVPISNHLYFYWYRQILGQKVEFLVSFYNNEISEKSEIFDDQFSVERPDGSNFTLKIRSTKLEDSAMYFCASSPTRTRYNEQFFGPGTRLTVL.

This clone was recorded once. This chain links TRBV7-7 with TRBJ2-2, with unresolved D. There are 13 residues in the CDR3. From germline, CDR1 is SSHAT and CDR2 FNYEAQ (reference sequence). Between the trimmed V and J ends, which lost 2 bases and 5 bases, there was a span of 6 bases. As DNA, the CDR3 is TGTGCCAGCAGCTTATTGGGGACCGGGGAGCTGTTTTTT. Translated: CASSLLGTGELFF. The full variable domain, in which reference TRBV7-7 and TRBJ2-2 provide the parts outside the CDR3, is GAGVSQSPRYKVTKRGQDVTLRCDPISSHATLYWYQQALGQGPEFLTYFNYEAQPDKSGLPSDRFSAERPEGSISTLTIQRTEQRDSAMYRCASSLLGTGELFFGEGSRLTVL.

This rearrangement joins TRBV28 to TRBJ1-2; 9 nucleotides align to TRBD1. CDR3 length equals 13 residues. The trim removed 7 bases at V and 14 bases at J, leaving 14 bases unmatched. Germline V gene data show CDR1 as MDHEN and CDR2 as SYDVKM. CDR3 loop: CASNSQDRGVLTF. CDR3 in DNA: TGTGCCAGCAATTCGCAAGACAGGGGGGTACTAACCTTC.

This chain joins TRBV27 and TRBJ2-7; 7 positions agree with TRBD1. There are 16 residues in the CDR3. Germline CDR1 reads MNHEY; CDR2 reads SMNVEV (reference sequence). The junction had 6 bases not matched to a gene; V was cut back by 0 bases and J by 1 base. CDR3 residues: CASSLSTGQRSYEQYF. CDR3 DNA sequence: TGTGCCAGCAGTTTATCGACGGGACAGAGATCCTACGAGCAGTACTTC.

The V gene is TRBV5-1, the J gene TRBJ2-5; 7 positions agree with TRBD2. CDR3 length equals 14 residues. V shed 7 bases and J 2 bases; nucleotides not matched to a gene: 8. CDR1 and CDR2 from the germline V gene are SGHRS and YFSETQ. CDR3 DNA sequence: TGCGCCAGCGGGCCCCTCGGGGGGCAAGAGACCCAGTACTTC. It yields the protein CASGPLGGQETQYF.

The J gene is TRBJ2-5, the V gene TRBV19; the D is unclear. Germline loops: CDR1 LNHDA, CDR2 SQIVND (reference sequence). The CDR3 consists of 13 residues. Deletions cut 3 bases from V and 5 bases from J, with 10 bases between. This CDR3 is CASSMDGWETQYF. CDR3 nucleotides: TGTGCCAGTAGTATGGACGGGTGGGAGACCCAGTACTTC.

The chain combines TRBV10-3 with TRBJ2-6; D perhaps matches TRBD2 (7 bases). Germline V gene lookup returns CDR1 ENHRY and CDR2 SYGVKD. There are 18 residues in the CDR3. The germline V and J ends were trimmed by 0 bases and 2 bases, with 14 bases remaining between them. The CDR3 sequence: CAISESRGGGAGANVLTF. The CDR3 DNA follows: TGTGCCATCAGTGAGTCGAGAGGAGGGGGGGCTGGGGCCAACGTCCTGACTTTC.

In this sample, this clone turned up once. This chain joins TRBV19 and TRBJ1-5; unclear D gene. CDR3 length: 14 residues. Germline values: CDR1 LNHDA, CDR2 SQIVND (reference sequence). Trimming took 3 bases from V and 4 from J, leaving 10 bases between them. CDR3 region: CASSISERNQPQHF. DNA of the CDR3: TGTGCCAGTAGTATTTCAGAGCGGAATCAGCCCCAGCATTTT.

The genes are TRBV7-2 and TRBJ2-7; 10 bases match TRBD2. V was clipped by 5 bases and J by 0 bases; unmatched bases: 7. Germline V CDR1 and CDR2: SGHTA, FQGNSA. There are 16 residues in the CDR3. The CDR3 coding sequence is TGTGCCAGCAGCAGGCGTAGCGGGGGGAGCTCCTACGAGCAGTACTTC. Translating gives CASSRRSGGSSYEQYF.

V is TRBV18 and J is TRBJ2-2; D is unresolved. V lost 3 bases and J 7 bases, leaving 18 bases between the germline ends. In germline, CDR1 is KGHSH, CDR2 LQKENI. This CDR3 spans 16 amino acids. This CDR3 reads CASSPVVHLNGGELFF. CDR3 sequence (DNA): TGTGCCAGCTCACCGGTGGTTCACCTCAACGGCGGGGAGCTGTTTTTT.

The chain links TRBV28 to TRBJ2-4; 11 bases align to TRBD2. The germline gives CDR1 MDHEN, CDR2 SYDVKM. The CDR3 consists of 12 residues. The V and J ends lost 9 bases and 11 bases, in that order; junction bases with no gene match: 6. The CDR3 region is CARETSGIVQYF. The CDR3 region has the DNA TGTGCCAGAGAGACTAGCGGGATAGTTCAGTACTTC. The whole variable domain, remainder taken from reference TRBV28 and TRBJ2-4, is DVKVTQSSRYLVKRTGEKVFLECVQDMDHENMFWYRQDPGLGLRLIYFSYDVKMKEKGDIPEGYSVSREKKERFSLILESASTNQTSMYLCARETSGIVQYFGAGTRLSVL.

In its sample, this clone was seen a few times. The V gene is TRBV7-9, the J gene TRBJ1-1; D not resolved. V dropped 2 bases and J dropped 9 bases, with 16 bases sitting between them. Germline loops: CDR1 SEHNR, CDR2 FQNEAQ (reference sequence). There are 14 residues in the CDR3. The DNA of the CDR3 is TGTGCCAGCAGCTTATCGACGGGTCTTAGGCAAGCTTTCTTT. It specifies CASSLSTGLRQAFF.